This TCR beta chain comes out of a study of shared clonotypes between healthy human individuals. Study details: A couple of women and a few men aged 18 to 49 made up the donors. Whole-study findings and limits: Sequencing depth was expected to influence donor clonotype sharing.

A note on this clone: As yet, its antigen is unknown.

The CDR3 consists of 18 residues. Germline CDR1 and CDR2: SGHRS and YFSETQ. Trimming took 0 bases from V and 0 from J; bases not matched to a gene: 6. Produced via immunoSEQ multiplex PCR; TCRdb's table is partial and in-frame only. The data show about 500,000 clones, with 75% to 80% seen just once and around 12% held by the top ten. Adults of Caucasian background living in Nashville, Tennessee made up all donors. This clonotype originated in a middle-aged woman in good health. Some clones in this sample may be carry-over from other donors' samples. V usage is TRBV5-1 and J usage is TRBJ2-6, with TRBD1 matching over 7 bases. Sequenced input: PBMCs. CDR3 DNA sequence: TGCGCCAGCAGCTTGGAGGGCAGGGGGAGCTCTGGGGCCAACGTCCTGACTTTC. Amino acids: CASSLEGRGSSGANVLTF.